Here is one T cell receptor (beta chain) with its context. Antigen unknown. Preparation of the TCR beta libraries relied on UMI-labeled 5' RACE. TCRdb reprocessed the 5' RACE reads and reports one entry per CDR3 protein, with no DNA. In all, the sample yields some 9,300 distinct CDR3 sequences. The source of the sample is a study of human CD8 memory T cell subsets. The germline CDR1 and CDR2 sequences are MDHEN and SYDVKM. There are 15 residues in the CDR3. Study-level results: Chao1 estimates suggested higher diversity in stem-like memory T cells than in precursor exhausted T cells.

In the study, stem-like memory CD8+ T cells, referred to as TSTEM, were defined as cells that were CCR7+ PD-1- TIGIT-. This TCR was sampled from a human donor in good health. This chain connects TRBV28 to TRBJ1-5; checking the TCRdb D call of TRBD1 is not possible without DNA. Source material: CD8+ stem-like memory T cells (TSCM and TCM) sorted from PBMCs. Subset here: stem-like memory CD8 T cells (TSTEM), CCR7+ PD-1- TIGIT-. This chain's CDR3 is CASSLSGNSNQPQHF.